A selection of T cell receptor beta chains follows, all from one sample in a study of cytomegalovirus exposure and HLA in healthy donors. Sequenced by immunoSEQ multiplex PCR; TCRdb stores in-frame clones only, minus some. The table records approximately 180,000 clones, about 80% of them present only once. The sample taken for sequencing was PBMCs. These receptors were obtained from a woman aged 25 to 39 in good health and CMV-seronegative. The CDR3 runs from the conserved cysteine through the conserved F or W. A D gene is named only where the DNA matches it firmly. The size field is filled for only some rows; it gives once, few, many or a size class.

j_call: TRBJ1-1; d_call: TRBD1; v_call: TRBV19; clone_size: -; cdr3_aa: CASSLQGANTEAFF; cdr3_nt: TGTGCCAGTAGCTTACAGGGGGCGAACACTGAAGCTTTCTTT
j_call: TRBJ2-7; d_call: -; v_call: TRBV7-9; clone_size: -; cdr3_aa: CASSLGGGRNEQYF; cdr3_nt: TGTGCCAGCAGCCTAGGGGGGGGGAGGAACGAGCAGTACTTC
j_call: TRBJ2-2; d_call: TRBD2; v_call: TRBV7-8; clone_size: -; cdr3_aa: CASSQGLAGFGELFF; cdr3_nt: TGTGCCAGCAGCCAGGGACTAGCGGGGTTCGGGGAGCTGTTTTTT
j_call: TRBJ2-3; d_call: TRBD2; v_call: TRBV7-6; clone_size: -; cdr3_aa: CASSLVPSGITDTQYF; cdr3_nt: TGTGCCAGCAGCTTAGTCCCTAGCGGGATTACAGATACGCAGTATTTT
j_call: TRBJ2-1; d_call: -; v_call: TRBV30; clone_size: -; cdr3_aa: CAWSFMVKGWNEQFF; cdr3_nt: TGTGCCTGGAGTTTCATGGTGAAGGGGTGGAATGAGCAGTTCTTC
j_call: TRBJ1-5; d_call: -; v_call: TRBV7-8; clone_size: -; cdr3_aa: CASSLAGGQPQHF; cdr3_nt: TGTGCCAGCAGCTTAGCCGGGGGACAGCCCCAGCATTTT
j_call: TRBJ2-7; d_call: TRBD1; v_call: TRBV28; clone_size: -; cdr3_aa: CASSPRDRLLYEQYF; cdr3_nt: TGTGCCAGCAGTCCCCGGGACAGGTTACTCTACGAGCAGTACTTC
j_call: TRBJ2-1; d_call: TRBD1; v_call: TRBV10-3; clone_size: -; cdr3_aa: CAISPGQGIPSSYNEQFF; cdr3_nt: TGTGCCATCAGCCCGGGACAGGGGATACCGAGCTCCTACAATGAGCAGTTCTTC
j_call: TRBJ1-4; d_call: -; v_call: TRBV5-1; clone_size: -; cdr3_aa: CASSAGGSRGEKLFF; cdr3_nt: TGCGCCAGCAGCGCCGGAGGAAGCCGAGGGGAAAAACTGTTTTTT
j_call: TRBJ1-1; d_call: TRBD1; v_call: TRBV30; clone_size: -; cdr3_aa: CAWIGQGATEAFF; cdr3_nt: TGTGCCTGGATTGGACAGGGGGCCACTGAAGCTTTCTTT
j_call: TRBJ2-2; d_call: TRBD1; v_call: TRBV4-1; clone_size: -; cdr3_aa: CASSRQGANTGELFF; cdr3_nt: TGCGCCAGCAGCCGACAGGGGGCGAACACCGGGGAGCTGTTTTTT
j_call: TRBJ2-7; d_call: TRBD1; v_call: TRBV2; clone_size: -; cdr3_aa: CASSGQGLNEQYF; cdr3_nt: TGTGCCAGCAGTGGACAGGGGTTAAACGAGCAGTACTTC
j_call: TRBJ2-5; d_call: -; v_call: TRBV27; clone_size: -; cdr3_aa: CASSFVAQTAAETQYF; cdr3_nt: TGTGCCAGCAGTTTTGTGGCTCAGACGGCAGCGGAGACCCAGTACTTC
j_call: TRBJ2-4; d_call: -; v_call: TRBV5-1; clone_size: -; cdr3_aa: CASSPARVIALAKNIQYF; cdr3_nt: TGCGCCAGCAGCCCGGCACGGGTGATTGCCTTAGCCAAAAACATTCAGTACTTC
j_call: TRBJ2-7; d_call: -; v_call: TRBV5-5; clone_size: few; cdr3_aa: CASSFSRRSYEQYF; cdr3_nt: TGTGCCAGCAGCTTCTCCAGAAGGAGCTACGAGCAGTACTTC
j_call: TRBJ2-5; d_call: -; v_call: TRBV9; clone_size: few; cdr3_aa: CASSVATGKFQETQYF; cdr3_nt: TGTGCCAGCAGCGTAGCGACAGGCAAGTTTCAAGAGACCCAGTACTTC
j_call: TRBJ1-6; d_call: -; v_call: TRBV5-1; clone_size: once; cdr3_aa: CASSFSGENSPLHF; cdr3_nt: TGCGCCAGCAGCTTCTCAGGGGAAAATTCACCCCTCCACTTT
j_call: TRBJ2-5; d_call: TRBD2; v_call: TRBV28; clone_size: -; cdr3_aa: CASSKRGLEETQYF; cdr3_nt: TGTGCCAGCAGTAAGCGGGGGTTAGAAGAGACCCAGTACTTC
j_call: TRBJ1-5; d_call: -; v_call: TRBV27; clone_size: -; cdr3_aa: CASGGGPYSNQPQHF; cdr3_nt: TGTGCCAGCGGGGGGGGGCCATATAGCAATCAGCCCCAGCATTTT
j_call: TRBJ2-1; d_call: -; v_call: TRBV4-1; clone_size: -; cdr3_aa: CASSRGLGEQFF; cdr3_nt: TGCGCCAGCAGCCGAGGACTGGGGGAGCAGTTCTTC
j_call: TRBJ2-7; d_call: TRBD2; v_call: TRBV6-6; clone_size: -; cdr3_aa: CASSPTSGAFYEQYF; cdr3_nt: TGTGCCAGCAGCCCGACTAGCGGGGCCTTCTACGAGCAGTACTTC
j_call: TRBJ2-3; d_call: -; v_call: TRBV7-9; clone_size: -; cdr3_aa: CSSSVGLQSFTDTQYF; cdr3_nt: TGTTCCAGCAGCGTCGGACTCCAATCATTCACAGATACGCAGTATTTT
j_call: TRBJ2-1; d_call: -; v_call: TRBV4-1; clone_size: -; cdr3_aa: CASSPLAPFYNEQFF; cdr3_nt: TGCGCCAGCAGCCCGCTAGCGCCTTTCTACAATGAGCAGTTCTTC
j_call: TRBJ1-1; d_call: -; v_call: TRBV7-6; clone_size: -; cdr3_aa: CASSKGPGVNTEAFF; cdr3_nt: TGTGCCAGCAGCAAAGGCCCGGGGGTGAACACTGAAGCTTTCTTT
j_call: TRBJ1-2; d_call: -; v_call: TRBV10-3; clone_size: -; cdr3_aa: CAIRLGAEGYTF; cdr3_nt: TGTGCCATCAGGTTAGGCGCGGAGGGCTACACCTTC
j_call: TRBJ1-4; d_call: TRBD1; v_call: TRBV28; clone_size: -; cdr3_aa: CASSPDRAVPTNEKLFF; cdr3_nt: TGTGCCAGCAGTCCAGACAGGGCGGTACCAACTAATGAAAAACTGTTTTTT
j_call: TRBJ2-3; d_call: -; v_call: TRBV5-1; clone_size: -; cdr3_aa: CASSLGEQSTDTQYF; cdr3_nt: TGCGCCAGCAGCTTGGGAGAACAGAGCACAGATACGCAGTATTTT
j_call: TRBJ1-4; d_call: -; v_call: TRBV6-1; clone_size: once; cdr3_aa: CASSDGQINEKLFF; cdr3_nt: TGTGCCAGCAGTGACGGACAGATCAATGAAAAACTGTTTTTT
j_call: TRBJ2-7; d_call: -; v_call: TRBV11-2; clone_size: -; cdr3_aa: CASSLALGLAYEQYF; cdr3_nt: TGTGCCAGCAGCTTAGCGCTGGGTCTAGCCTACGAGCAGTACTTC
j_call: TRBJ2-2; d_call: TRBD2; v_call: TRBV5-1; clone_size: -; cdr3_aa: CASSLFPLAGDGGGELFF; cdr3_nt: TGCGCCAGCAGCTTGTTCCCACTAGCGGGAGATGGTGGCGGGGAGCTGTTTTTT
j_call: TRBJ1-2; d_call: TRBD1; v_call: TRBV7-9; clone_size: -; cdr3_aa: CSSSLGGQLYGYTF; cdr3_nt: TGTTCCAGCAGCTTAGGGGGACAGCTCTATGGCTACACCTTC
j_call: TRBJ1-2; d_call: TRBD1; v_call: TRBV28; clone_size: -; cdr3_aa: CASTRGGQGASGYTF; cdr3_nt: TGTGCCAGCACACGGGGGGGACAGGGGGCGTCTGGCTACACCTTC
j_call: TRBJ2-7; d_call: -; v_call: TRBV28; clone_size: few; cdr3_aa: CASSFSSGYEQYF; cdr3_nt: TGTGCCAGCAGTTTCTCATCCGGGTACGAGCAGTACTTC
j_call: TRBJ2-1; d_call: TRBD2; v_call: TRBV13; clone_size: -; cdr3_aa: CASSPSGGGARYEQFF; cdr3_nt: TGTGCCAGCAGCCCATCGGGGGGGGGAGCGCGCTATGAGCAGTTCTTC
j_call: TRBJ2-7; d_call: -; v_call: TRBV15; clone_size: -; cdr3_aa: CATSRDLGGIGAYEQYF; cdr3_nt: TGTGCCACCAGCAGAGATTTGGGCGGGATAGGAGCCTACGAGCAGTACTTC
j_call: TRBJ2-7; d_call: -; v_call: TRBV30; clone_size: -; cdr3_aa: CACSLAYEQYF; cdr3_nt: TGTGCCTGCAGTTTAGCCTACGAGCAGTACTTC